Detailed here is one TCR beta chain. The antigen remains undetermined. This entry comes from a study of T-cell memory formation after mild COVID-19. The study's findings and limits: Contracting CD4+ clones sat mainly in CM and EM; CD8+ in EMRA. Clones contracting over day 15 to 85 were CD4/CD8 balanced, with later expanders leaning CD4+. Detection of some responders pre-infection suggested pre-existing cross-reactive memory T cells participated.

Using constant-segment primers, 5'RACE produced TCR alpha and TCR beta cDNA libraries carrying sample barcodes and UMIs. TCRdb used MiXCR to reprocess the 5' RACE reads, holding one entry per CDR3 protein. The sample shows fewer than 650,000 distinct CDR3 sequences, less than 25% of them seen only once. This receptor was identified in an adult woman who had mild COVID-19 (a few samples of this study predate the infection). Cell type and time point are not known. Sequenced: PBMCs or a T cell subset sorted from them (not recorded which).

The CDR3 is CASSWRTYGYTF. Here the CDR3 DNA reads TGTGCCAGTTCTTGGAGGACCTATGGCTACACCTTC. The V call is TRBV19, the J call TRBJ1-2, with D uncertain. V was pared by 8 bases and J by 4 bases, with 11 bases between. Germline V gene data show CDR1 as LNHDA and CDR2 as SQIVND (reference sequence). The CDR3 totals 12 residues.